This note documents a single TCR beta chain sequence. The antigen remains unidentified. Together with a sample-barcoded 5' primer, a J-beta primer mix was included in a second PCR lasting about 6 to 11 cycles. TCRdb called the 5' RACE reads again in MiXCR, with one record for every CDR3 protein. The sample shows approximately 800,000 distinct CDR3 sequences, less than 60% of them seen only once. The V gene end was trimmed by 5 bases and the J gene end by 2 bases; junction bases not matched to a gene: 14. This CDR3 contains 18 residues. The germline V gene has CDR1 SGHNT and CDR2 YENEEA. The data originate from a study of blood T cells in healthy people across ages. Study conclusions and caveats: With naive T cell percentage, TCR beta diversity showed a strong correlation. Older age went with lower TCR beta diversity per million T cells, in a roughly linear way.

This chain uses TRBV11-3 with TRBJ2-7; 11 positions agree with TRBD2. The origin of this receptor is a man older than 75 in good health. Sequenced material: blood. The CDR3: CASSLGTSGFHAPYEQYF. In DNA form, the CDR3 reads TGTGCCAGCAGCCTTGGGACTAGCGGCTTCCACGCCCCCTACGAGCAGTACTTC.